This passage covers 22 T cell receptor beta chains from one sample sequenced in a study of shared clonotypes between healthy human individuals. The assay was immunoSEQ multiplex PCR, and TCRdb's table has in-frame clones only and misses some. The sample holds roughly 1,500,000 clones, approximately 98.5% seen once. The specimen sequenced was naive CD4+ T cells sorted from blood. The subset here: CD45RA+ positively selected. The receptors originated from a man in his thirties or forties in good health.

The chain carries TRBV7-8 and TRBJ2-2; TRBD2 aligns across 7 bases. There are 17 residues in the CDR3. The germline V gene has CDR1 SGHVS and CDR2 FQNEAQ. The junction had 7 bases not matched to a gene; V was cut back by 1 base and J by 2 bases. This CDR3 is CASSLVGGLGNTGELFF. CDR3 bases: TGTGCCAGCAGCTTAGTGGGTGGACTAGGAAACACCGGGGAGCTGTTTTTT.

For this clone: Within the sample, other DNA sequences also encode this same CDR3. CDR3 loop: CASSVETSSYEQYF. The CDR3 bases are TGTGCCAGCAGCGTAGAGACGAGCTCCTACGAGCAGTACTTC. V usage is TRBV9 and J usage is TRBJ2-7; D uncertain. Germline V CDR1 and CDR2: SGDLS, YYNGEE. V lost 0 bases and J 0 bases, leaving 7 bases between the germline ends. This CDR3 contains 14 residues.

V gene TRBV9 combines with J gene TRBJ2-1, with 10 bases aligning to TRBD2. The V segment lost 1 base and the J segment 7 bases; nucleotides outside the gene matches: 20. There are 20 residues in the CDR3. Looked up from germline, CDR1 is SGDLS and CDR2 is YYNGEE. CDR3 sequence reads: CASSVSGGGSSDPPRNEQFF. In nucleotides, the CDR3 is TGTGCCAGCAGCGTAAGCGGGGGGGGTAGTAGCGACCCCCCTCGGAATGAGCAGTTCTTC.

The rearrangement joins TRBV10-3 to TRBJ2-1; 11 nucleotides match TRBD2. The germline V gene has CDR1 ENHRY and CDR2 SYGVKD. V shed 0 bases, J shed 8 bases, and the junction held 6 bases outside the gene matches. This CDR3 comprises 16 residues. CDR3 DNA: TGTGCCATCAGTGAGTCTAGCGGGAGGGCCATGGATGAGCAGTTCTTC. Residues: CAISESSGRAMDEQFF.

The gene calls are TRBV18 and TRBJ2-7, with D perhaps TRBD1 (6 bases). Germline V gene lookup returns CDR1 KGHSH and CDR2 LQKENI. V lost 2 bases and J lost 0, with 11 bases in between. The CDR3 has 15 amino acids. In DNA, the CDR3 is TGTGCCAGCTCACCAGGACAGCCCTTCTCCTACGAGCAGTACTTC. Translated: CASSPGQPFSYEQYF. The whole variable domain, filled in from reference TRBV18 and TRBJ2-7, reads NAGVMQNPRHLVRRRGQEARLRCSPMKGHSHVYWYRQLPEEGLKFMVYLQKENIIDESGMPKERFSAEFPKEGPSILRIQQVVRGDSAAYFCASSPGQPFSYEQYFGPGTRLTVT.

The chain employs TRBV5-4 and TRBJ2-6, with 7 bases that match TRBD1. Trimming took 5 bases from V and 1 from J; bases not matched to a gene: 3. Per germline, CDR1 SGHNT and CDR2 YYREEE (reference sequence). This CDR3 contains 15 residues. The CDR3 reads CASRLQGSGANVLTF. CDR3 bases: TGTGCCAGCAGGCTACAGGGGTCTGGGGCCAACGTCCTGACTTTC.

J is TRBJ2-5 and V is TRBV11-2; 13 bases match TRBD2. In germline, CDR1 is SGHAT, CDR2 FQNNGV. The CDR3 sequence is 17 residues long. V shed 5 bases, J shed 6 bases, and the junction held 12 bases outside the gene matches. CDR3: CASSVTGTSGNFKTQYF. The DNA of the CDR3 is TGTGCCAGCAGCGTAACCGGGACTAGCGGGAATTTTAAGACCCAGTACTTC. Together with reference TRBV11-2 and TRBJ2-5, the CDR3 gives the full variable domain: EAGVAQSPRYKIIEKRQSVAFWCNPISGHATLYWYQQILGQGPKLLIQFQNNGVVDDSQLPKDRFSAERLKGVDSTLKIQPAKLEDSAVYLCASSVTGTSGNFKTQYFGPGTRLLVL.

The CDR3 DNA reads TGTGCCTGGAGCCCTGCTGCGACCATTCAAGAGACCCAGTACTTC. Amino acid sequence: CAWSPAATIQETQYF. The chain recombines TRBV30 with TRBJ2-5; D unclear. Trimming took 3 bases from V and 2 from J, leaving 16 bases between them. Germline CDR1 is GTSNPN and CDR2 is SVGIG (reference sequence). The CDR3 covers 15 residues.

About this clone itself: This same CDR3 is encoded by further DNA sequences in the sample. The rearrangement links TRBV5-1 to TRBJ2-5, with D unclear. V was shortened by 1 base and J by 3 bases, with 4 bases between the two germline ends. This CDR3 is 12 amino acids long. The V gene's germline CDR1 is SGHRS and CDR2 YFSETQ. CDR3 coding DNA: TGCGCCAGCAGCTTGCCAGAAGAGACCCAGTACTTC. Translation: CASSLPEETQYF.

This sequence joins TRBV10-3 and TRBJ1-4; D is unclear. The CDR3 extends over 16 amino acids. Deletions cut 2 bases from V and 8 bases from J, with 18 bases between. Germline V gene sequence: CDR1 ENHRY, CDR2 SYGVKD. Here the CDR3 DNA reads TGTGCCATCAGTGAGGCGAGGGTAACCCGAAGGGAAAAACTGTTTTTT. Residues: CAISEARVTRREKLFF.

This clone has only one observation. The chain recombines TRBV11-2 with TRBJ2-1; 12 bases match TRBD2. With 4 bases clipped from V and 6 bases from J, the junction kept 1 base outside the gene matches. The CDR3 has 14 amino acids. The V gene's germline CDR1 is SGHAT and CDR2 FQNNGV. For the CDR3, the DNA is TGTGCCAGCAGCTCTAGCGGGAGGGCCAATGAGCAGTTCTTC. It yields the protein CASSSSGRANEQFF.

The chain links TRBV14 to TRBJ2-1; the D gene could be TRBD1 or TRBD2 (5 bases each). CDR1 is SGHDN, CDR2 FVKESK, per germline. Trimming cost V 2 bases and J 3 bases, with 8 bases left between them. The CDR3 is 14 amino acids. CDR3 sequence (DNA): TGTGCCAGCAGCCAAAGGGACCGCTACAATGAGCAGTTCTTC. Translation gives CASSQRDRYNEQFF. Full variable domain (rest looked up from reference TRBV14 and TRBJ2-1): EAGVTQFPSHSVIEKGQTVTLRCDPISGHDNLYWYRRVMGKEIKFLLHFVKESKQDESGMPNNRFLAERTGGTYSTLKVQPAELEDSGVYFCASSQRDRYNEQFFGPGTRLTVL.

V gene TRBV10-2 combines with J gene TRBJ2-1; D remains ambiguous. In germline, CDR1 is WSHSY, CDR2 SAAADI. The CDR3 consists of 17 residues. Trimming took off 5 bases at V and 0 bases at J, with 17 bases between the two ends. For the CDR3, the DNA is TGCGCCAGCAGTCACCCGGCGAAAGGTCGCTCCTACAATGAGCAGTTCTTC. It codes for CASSHPAKGRSYNEQFF.

The J gene is TRBJ1-1, the V gene TRBV30; D is ambiguous. Germline-derived CDR1 and CDR2 are GTSNPN and SVGIG (reference sequence). V was shortened by 3 bases and J by 4 bases, with 15 bases between the two germline ends. The CDR3 sequence is 14 residues long. The CDR3 DNA follows: TGTGCCTGGAGCGAAGCTCACCCAGCCACTGAAGCTTTCTTT. Protein: CAWSEAHPATEAFF. The whole variable domain, remainder taken from reference TRBV30 and TRBJ1-1, is SQTIHQWPATLVQPVGSPLSLECTVEGTSNPNLYWYRQAAGRGLQLLFYSVGIGQISSEVPQNLSASRPQDRQFILSSKKLLLSDSGFYLCAWSEAHPATEAFFGQGTRLTVV.

The V and J genes are TRBV4-1 and TRBJ1-5; weak D call: TRBD1 (5 bases). The CDR3 loop spans 14 amino acids. Trimming left V 0 bases short and J 11 bases short, with 14 bases between. Germline CDR1 is MGHRA and CDR2 is YSYEKL. For the CDR3, the DNA is TGCGCCAGCAGCCAAGATTCCCGACAGAGCACCCAGCATTTT. As protein: CASSQDSRQSTQHF.

The rearrangement joins TRBV10-1 to TRBJ1-2; D ambiguous. The CDR3 is 15 residues long. Per the germline V gene, CDR1 is WNHNN and CDR2 is SYGVQD (reference sequence). Trimming took off 0 bases at V and 6 bases at J, with 14 bases between the two ends. CDR3: CASSESIVPGDGYTF. In DNA form, the CDR3 reads TGCGCCAGCAGTGAGTCGATAGTCCCCGGAGATGGCTACACCTTC.

The V gene is TRBV5-4, the J gene TRBJ2-2; 8 bases map to TRBD1. With 6 bases clipped from V and 7 bases from J, the junction kept 5 bases outside the gene matches. CDR3 length: 13 amino acids. The germline CDR1 and CDR2 sequences are SGHNT and YYREEE (reference sequence). The CDR3 sequence is CASTRQGNGELFF. As DNA, the CDR3 is TGTGCCAGCACTCGACAGGGGAACGGGGAGCTGTTTTTT.

The chain recombines TRBV7-3 with TRBJ2-3, with a possible D match to TRBD1 (5 bases). Between the trimmed V and J ends, which lost 2 bases and 3 bases, there was a span of 9 bases. The CDR3 contains 14 residues. The V gene's germline CDR1 is SGHTA and CDR2 FQGTGA. The CDR3 spells CASSLDSATDTQYF. CDR3 coding DNA: TGTGCCAGCAGCTTAGACAGCGCAACAGATACGCAGTATTTT.

This rearrangement joins TRBV5-1 to TRBJ1-5; 9 bases fit TRBD1. The CDR3 loop spans 15 amino acids. After removal of 3 bases from V and 4 bases from J, the junction contained 5 bases not matched to a gene. CDR1 is SGHRS and CDR2 is YFSETQ in the germline V gene. The CDR3 here is CASSSGTGWNQPQHF. The CDR3 bases are TGCGCCAGCAGCTCGGGGACAGGGTGGAATCAGCCCCAGCATTTT. Drawing the rest from reference TRBV5-1 and TRBJ1-5, the complete variable domain is KAGVTQTPRYLIKTRGQQVTLSCSPISGHRSVSWYQQTPGQGLQFLFEYFSETQRNKGNFPGRFSGRQFSNSRSEMNVSTLELGDSALYLCASSSGTGWNQPQHFGDGTRLSIL.

The J gene is TRBJ2-2, the V gene TRBV6-5; D gene ambiguous. The CDR3 runs 16 residues. The germline CDR1 and CDR2 sequences are MNHEY and SVGAGI. Trimming removed 3 bases from V and 4 bases from J, with 15 bases in between. The DNA of the CDR3 is TGTGCCAGCAGTTATCCCTCAGGAAGGACCACCGGGGAGCTGTTTTTT. Amino acid sequence: CASSYPSGRTTGELFF.

The V call is TRBV5-4, the J call TRBJ2-7; D not resolved. Germline CDR1 SGHNT, CDR2 YYREEE (reference sequence). V lost 0 bases, J lost 1 base, and 11 bases lay in between. This CDR3 contains 15 residues. The CDR3 here is CASSLVAVGSYEQYF. The CDR3 coding sequence is TGTGCCAGCAGCTTGGTTGCGGTCGGGTCCTACGAGCAGTACTTC. The complete variable domain, with remaining parts taken from reference TRBV5-4 and TRBJ2-7, reads ETGVTQSPTHLIKTRGQQVTLRCSSQSGHNTVSWYQQALGQGPQFIFQYYREEENGRGNFPPRFSGLQFPNYSSELNVNALELDDSALYLCASSLVAVGSYEQYFGPGTRLTVT.

Written as DNA, the CDR3 is TGTGCCAGTGGTCAAGAGACCCAGTACTTC. Translating gives CASGQETQYF. This chain connects TRBV7-8 to TRBJ2-5, with no clear D. The V end was cut by 9 bases, the J end by 2 bases, with 4 bases between. The germline gives CDR1 SGHVS, CDR2 FQNEAQ. The CDR3 covers 10 residues.